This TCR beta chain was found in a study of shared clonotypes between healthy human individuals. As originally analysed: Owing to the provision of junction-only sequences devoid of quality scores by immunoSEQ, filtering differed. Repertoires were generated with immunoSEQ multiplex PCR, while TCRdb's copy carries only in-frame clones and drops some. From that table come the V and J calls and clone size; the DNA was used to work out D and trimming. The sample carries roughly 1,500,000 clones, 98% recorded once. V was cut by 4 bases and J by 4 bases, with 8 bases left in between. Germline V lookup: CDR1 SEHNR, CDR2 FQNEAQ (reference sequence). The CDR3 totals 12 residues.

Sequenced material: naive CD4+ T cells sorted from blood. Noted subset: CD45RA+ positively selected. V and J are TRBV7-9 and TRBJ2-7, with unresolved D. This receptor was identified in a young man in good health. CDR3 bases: TGTGCCAGCAGCTCAATTCCATACGAGCAGTACTTC. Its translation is CASSSIPYEQYF.